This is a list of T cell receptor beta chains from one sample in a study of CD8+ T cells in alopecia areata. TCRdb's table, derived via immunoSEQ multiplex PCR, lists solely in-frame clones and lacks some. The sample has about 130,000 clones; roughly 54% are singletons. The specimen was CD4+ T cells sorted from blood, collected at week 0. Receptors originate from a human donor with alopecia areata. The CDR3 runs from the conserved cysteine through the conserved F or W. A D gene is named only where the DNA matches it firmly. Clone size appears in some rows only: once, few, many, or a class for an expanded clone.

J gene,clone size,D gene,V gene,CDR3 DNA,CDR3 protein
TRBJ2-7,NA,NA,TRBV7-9,TGTGCCAGCAGCTCGACTGGATCCTACGAGCAGTACTTC,CASSSTGSYEQYF
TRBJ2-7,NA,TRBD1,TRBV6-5,TGTGCCAGCAGGACCGGGACAGGGGGCTCCTACGAGCAGTACTTC,CASRTGTGGSYEQYF
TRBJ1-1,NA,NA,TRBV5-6,TGTGCCAGCAGCTTGGTAGCAGGGGCCACTGAAGCTTTCTTT,CASSLVAGATEAFF
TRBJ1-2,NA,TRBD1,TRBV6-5,TGTGCCAGCAGTACGCCCTTCCGGGACAGAGGGGGCTACACCTTC,CASSTPFRDRGGYTF
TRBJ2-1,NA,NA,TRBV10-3,TGTGCCATCAGTAAGGGGGGGAACTCCTACAATGAGCAGTTCTTC,CAISKGGNSYNEQFF
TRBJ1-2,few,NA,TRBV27,TGTGCCAGCAGCGGGACCGGGACATCCTATGGCTACACCTTC,CASSGTGTSYGYTF
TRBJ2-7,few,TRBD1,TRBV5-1,TGCGCCAGCAGTTGGGGGACAGGGGACCCCTACGAGCAGTACTTC,CASSWGTGDPYEQYF
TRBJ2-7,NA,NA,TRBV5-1,TGCGCCAGCAGGATGACAGGTAACTCCTACGAGCAGTACTTC,CASRMTGNSYEQYF
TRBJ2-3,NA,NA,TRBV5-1,TGCGCCAGCAGCTTGACTCAGGACACAGATACGCAGTATTTT,CASSLTQDTDTQYF
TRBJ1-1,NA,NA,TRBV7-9,TGTGCCAGCAGCCCGTTGACAGACACTGAAGCTTTCTTT,CASSPLTDTEAFF
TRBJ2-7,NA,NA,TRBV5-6,TGTGCCAGCAGCTTGGTGGGCCACGAGCAGTACTTC,CASSLVGHEQYF
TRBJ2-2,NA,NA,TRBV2,TGTGCCAGCAGTGAAAGGGGCCGCCGCACCGGGGAGCTGTTTTTT,CASSERGRRTGELFF
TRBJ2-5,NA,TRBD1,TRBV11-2,TGTGCCAGCAGCAAAGACAGGGGGGTCGAGACCCAGTACTTC,CASSKDRGVETQYF
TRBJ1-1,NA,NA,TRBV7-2,TGTGCCAGCAGCTTACAGGGTTACACTGAAGCTTTCTTT,CASSLQGYTEAFF
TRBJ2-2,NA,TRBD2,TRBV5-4,TGTGCCAGCAGCTTGGCCCGCGGGAGGGACACCGGGGAGCTGTTTTTT,CASSLARGRDTGELFF
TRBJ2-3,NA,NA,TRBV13,TGTGCCAGCAGCTCCCGAGTCACAGATACGCAGTATTTT,CASSSRVTDTQYF
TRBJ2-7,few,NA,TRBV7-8,TGTGCCAGCAGCTTAGGCAGTGGCGCCTTGAGCTACGAGCAGTACTTC,CASSLGSGALSYEQYF
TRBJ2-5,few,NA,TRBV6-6,TGTGCCAGCAGTTCGGTCAGGCAAGAGACCCAGTACTTC,CASSSVRQETQYF
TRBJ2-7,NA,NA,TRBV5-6,TGTGCCAGCAGCTTGGACAGGGTCAACGAGCAGTACTTC,CASSLDRVNEQYF
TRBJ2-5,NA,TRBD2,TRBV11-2,TGTGCCAGCAGCTTAAGGGGCGGGAGGATGGAGACCCAGTACTTC,CASSLRGGRMETQYF
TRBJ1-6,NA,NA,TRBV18,TGTGCCAGCTCACCACCGGATTCACCCCTCCACTTT,CASSPPDSPLHF
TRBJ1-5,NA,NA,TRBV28,TGTGCCAGCAGTTTCTCATCAGGGTACAATCAGCCCCAGCATTTT,CASSFSSGYNQPQHF
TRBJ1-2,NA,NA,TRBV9,TGTGCCAGCAGCGTCGGGGTAGAGGGAGAGGACTATGGCTACACCTTC,CASSVGVEGEDYGYTF
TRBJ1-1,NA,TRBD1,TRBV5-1,TGCGCCAGCAGACTTAGGACAGGTACCACTGAAGCTTTCTTT,CASRLRTGTTEAFF
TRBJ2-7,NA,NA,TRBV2,TGTGCCAGCAGATCGGACAGATACGAGCAGTACTTC,CASRSDRYEQYF